What follows are 25 T cell receptor beta chains derived from one specimen sequenced in a study of blood T cell repertoires in COVID-19. Generated by immunoSEQ multiplex PCR, the TCRdb table keeps only in-frame clones and is missing some. Here the sample spans about 98,000 clones, around 72% being singletons. Sequencing used peripheral blood. The origin of the receptors is a man between 70 and 80 years old with acute or convalescent COVID-19.

This clone appeared a few times. This chain connects TRBV6-2 or TRBV6-3 to TRBJ1-1; D not resolved. Germline V gives CDR1 MNHEY, CDR2 SVGEGT. The CDR3 sequence is 14 residues long. V lost 2 bases and J lost 7, with 14 bases in between. CDR3 coding DNA: TGTGCCAGCAGTTACCTTCAAAAAGGAGGTGAAGCTTTCTTT. Protein product: CASSYLQKGGEAFF.

This chain connects TRBV18 to TRBJ2-7; no definite D call. Germline CDR1 and CDR2: KGHSH and LQKENI. This CDR3 has 11 amino acids. Trimming left V 4 bases short and J 3 bases short, with 4 bases between. CDR3 sequence (DNA): TGTGCCAGCTCACTTAACTACGAGCAGTACTTC. This translates into CASSLNYEQYF.

This clone was counted between two and nine times. The rearrangement links TRBV6-6 to TRBJ2-5, with D hard to call. CDR1 is MNHNY, CDR2 SVGAGI, per germline (reference sequence). The CDR3 is 13 residues long. Deletions cut 10 bases from V and 1 base from J, with 13 bases between. The CDR3 region is CATQDRPQETQYF. Here the CDR3 DNA reads TGTGCCACCCAGGATCGCCCCCAAGAGACCCAGTACTTC.

This chain links TRBV6-6 with TRBJ1-3; D is perhaps TRBD1 (5 bases). The CDR3 has 17 residues. Germline CDR1 is MNHNY and CDR2 is SVGAGI (reference sequence). The V end lost 5 bases, the J end lost 0 bases, and 17 bases lay between the germline ends. The CDR3 loop reads CASSQSPGGHSGNTIYF. In nucleotides, the CDR3 is TGTGCCAGCAGTCAGTCTCCTGGCGGACACTCTGGAAACACCATATATTTT.

Written as DNA, the CDR3 is TGTGCCAGCAGCGTGGACAGGAATGAGCAGTTCTTC. Protein: CASSVDRNEQFF. The chain combines TRBV11-1 with TRBJ2-1; 7 bases agree with TRBD1. The CDR3 consists of 12 residues. The germline gives CDR1 SGHAT, CDR2 FQDESV (reference sequence). Trimming cost V 5 bases and J 7 bases; bases outside gene matches: 2.

The chain recombines TRBV2 with TRBJ2-3; D might be TRBD2 (6 bases). Germline V gene data show CDR1 as SNHLY and CDR2 as FYNNEI. V dropped 6 bases and J dropped 1 base, with 11 bases sitting between them. The CDR3 has 14 residues. The CDR3 loop reads CASRGASGTDTQYF. The CDR3 DNA reads TGTGCCAGCAGAGGGGCTAGCGGCACAGATACGCAGTATTTT.

This clone was observed a handful of times. The rearrangement uses TRBV7-2 and TRBJ2-2; 8 nucleotides line up with TRBD2. The junction had 14 bases not matched to a gene; V was cut back by 5 bases and J by 6 bases. The CDR3 is 17 amino acids. Germline-derived CDR1 and CDR2 are SGHTA and FQGNSA. CDR3 sequence: CASSATSGSLGAGELFF. The DNA of the CDR3 is TGTGCCAGCAGCGCCACTAGCGGAAGCTTGGGCGCCGGGGAGCTGTTTTTT.

This sequence joins TRBV5-3 and TRBJ2-5, with 7 bases fitting TRBD2. TRBV5-3 has ORF status, its function being uncertain. The CDR3 is made up of 13 amino acids. V lost 5 bases, J lost 4 bases, and 5 bases stayed unmatched. The CDR3 here is CARRVVAGETQYF. For the CDR3, the DNA is TGTGCCAGAAGGGTGGTAGCGGGAGAGACCCAGTACTTC.

The rearrangement uses TRBV6-2 or TRBV6-3 and TRBJ2-7, with a weak D call TRBD2 (6 bases). Trimming took off 2 bases at V and 0 bases at J, with 14 bases between the two ends. Per germline, CDR1 MNHEY and CDR2 SVGEGT. This CDR3 spans 16 amino acids. The CDR3 DNA reads TGTGCCAGCAGTTACCCCCTCCGGGAGTCCTCCTACGAGCAGTACTTC. Its protein product is CASSYPLRESSYEQYF.

The chain has TRBV9 and TRBJ2-7; D is perhaps TRBD2 (7 bases). There are 15 residues in the CDR3. Trimming removed 4 bases at V and 7 bases at J, with 21 bases between. Germline V CDR1 and CDR2: SGDLS, YYNGEE. CDR3 region: CASSPPLAGAGEQYF. For the CDR3, the DNA is TGTGCCAGCAGCCCCCCCCTGGCGGGGGCGGGGGAGCAGTACTTC.

The chain has TRBV28 and TRBJ2-7; weak D call: TRBD1 (5 bases). Trimming stripped 7 bases from V and 1 base from J, with 11 bases between. There are 13 residues in the CDR3. Per the germline V gene, CDR1 is MDHEN and CDR2 is SYDVKM. This CDR3 is CASKQGPSYEQYF. CDR3 sequence (DNA): TGTGCCAGCAAGCAGGGCCCTTCCTACGAGCAGTACTTC.

In its sample, this clone was seen a few times. The rearrangement links TRBV28 to TRBJ2-7; 9 bases map to TRBD1. V was clipped by 5 bases and J by 3 bases; unmatched bases: 5. CDR1 and CDR2 from the germline V gene are MDHEN and SYDVKM. CDR3 length equals 14 residues. In nucleotides, the CDR3 is TGTGCCAGCAGTCCCCGGACAGGGGACTACGAGCAGTACTTC. Translating it yields CASSPRTGDYEQYF.

The DNA for the CDR3 is TGTGCCAGCATAGGTGGGGGGAATTCACCCCTCCACTTT. Translated, it gives CASIGGGNSPLHF. The J gene is TRBJ1-6, the V gene TRBV28; perhaps TRBD1 as D (5 bases). The V gene lost 7 bases and the J gene lost 7 bases, with 11 bases spanning the gap. The CDR3 is made up of 13 amino acids. Germline V lookup: CDR1 MDHEN, CDR2 SYDVKM.

The genes are TRBV9 and TRBJ2-1; 8 bases map to TRBD2. Germline V gene lookup returns CDR1 SGDLS and CDR2 YYNGEE. This CDR3 spans 15 amino acids. V shed 4 bases, J shed 8 bases, and the junction held 11 bases outside the gene matches. The CDR3 protein is CASSPRLASRDEQFF. CDR3 in DNA: TGTGCCAGCAGCCCCCGACTAGCGTCTCGGGATGAGCAGTTCTTC.

The genes are TRBV2 and TRBJ2-5, with TRBD1 matching 7 bases. This CDR3 has 15 residues. CDR1 SNHLY and CDR2 FYNNEI come from the germline V gene. Losses at the gene ends were 6 bases for V and 5 bases for J; bases not matched to a gene: 12. This CDR3 reads CASRHRDLRGETQYF. CDR3 bases: TGTGCCAGCAGGCACCGGGACCTCAGGGGGGAGACCCAGTACTTC.

Only one count was recorded for this clone. The chain recombines TRBV28 with TRBJ1-5; TRBD1 aligns across 9 bases. The length of the CDR3 is 16 residues. Germline CDR1 reads MDHEN; CDR2 reads SYDVKM. With V trimmed by 4 bases and J by 3 bases, 7 bases remained unmatched. CDR3 sequence: CASSSDRGGDNQPQHF. DNA of the CDR3: TGTGCCAGCAGTTCGGACAGGGGAGGAGACAATCAGCCCCAGCATTTT.

This clone showed up just once. This CDR3 is CASTSGPGGADTQYF. Written as DNA, the CDR3 is TGTGCCAGTACTAGCGGGCCTGGAGGGGCAGATACGCAGTATTTT. The chain is built from TRBV10-3 and TRBJ2-3; TRBD2 agrees at 9 bases. Germline V gene sequence: CDR1 ENHRY, CDR2 SYGVKD. CDR3 length equals 15 residues. J gave up 4 bases and V 10 bases, and 12 bases lay outside the gene matches.

The CDR3 region has the DNA TGTGCCAGTAGTATAACGACAGGGGCACCCGAAGCTTTCTTT. As protein: CASSITTGAPEAFF. V usage is TRBV19 and J usage is TRBJ1-1, with 8 bases aligning to TRBD1. With 2 bases clipped from V and 8 bases from J, the junction kept 7 bases outside the gene matches. Germline loops: CDR1 LNHDA, CDR2 SQIVND (reference sequence). The CDR3 has 14 residues.

The chain employs TRBV5-1 and TRBJ1-6, with D unresolved. CDR1 is SGHRS and CDR2 is YFSETQ in the germline V gene. V lost 0 bases and J 11 bases, leaving 12 bases between the germline ends. The CDR3 is made up of 14 amino acids. This chain's CDR3 is CASSLGSGSAPLHF. The CDR3 region has the DNA TGCGCCAGCAGCTTGGGTTCGGGGAGCGCACCCCTCCACTTT.

This clone has more than one count but fewer than ten. V gene TRBV19 combines with J gene TRBJ1-4; the D is unclear. Deletions cut 4 bases from V and 5 bases from J, with 14 bases between. Germline V CDR1 and CDR2: LNHDA, SQIVND (reference sequence). There are 15 residues in the CDR3. This CDR3 is CASSSVDNSNEKLFF. CDR3 coding DNA: TGTGCCAGTAGTAGCGTTGACAACTCGAATGAAAAACTGTTTTTT.

CDR3 amino acids: CASSSPGHRYEQYF. As DNA, the CDR3 is TGTGCCAGCAGTTCCCCGGGACACCGCTACGAGCAGTACTTC. The gene calls are TRBV6-5 and TRBJ2-7, with D tentatively TRBD1 (6 bases). The V gene's germline CDR1 is MNHEY and CDR2 SVGAGI. This CDR3 region has 14 residues. V was trimmed by 4 bases and J by 3 bases, leaving 13 bases between them.

This clone has a handful of counts. This chain links TRBV7-6 with TRBJ2-3; TRBD2 aligns across 7 bases. Germline CDR1 and CDR2: SGHVS and FNYEAQ. This CDR3 contains 17 residues. V was pared by 5 bases and J by 5 bases, with 16 bases of the junction left unmatched. This CDR3 reads CASSRDRAGAIGDTQYF. The CDR3 bases are TGTGCCAGCAGCCGTGATCGGGCGGGAGCAATAGGAGATACGCAGTATTTT.

V usage is TRBV9 and J usage is TRBJ1-1; D gene ambiguous. Per the germline V gene, CDR1 is SGDLS and CDR2 is YYNGEE. V was clipped by 4 bases and J by 3 bases, with 16 bases between them. The CDR3 totals 15 residues. This chain's CDR3 is CASSPDPAGYTEAFF. CDR3 nucleotide sequence: TGTGCCAGCAGCCCAGACCCGGCGGGTTACACTGAAGCTTTCTTT. Together with reference TRBV9 and TRBJ1-1, the CDR3 gives the full variable domain: DSGVTQTPKHLITATGQRVTLRCSPRSGDLSVYWYQQSLDQGLQFLIQYYNGEERAKGNILERFSAQQFPDLHSELNLSSLELGDSALYFCASSPDPAGYTEAFFGQGTRLTVV.

This chain joins TRBV3-1 (or the pseudogene TRBV3-2) and TRBJ2-3; 9 bases line up with TRBD2. Germline-derived CDR1 and CDR2 are LGHDT and YNNKEL (reference sequence). The CDR3 length is 12 residues. V lost 4 bases to trimming and J lost 10 bases; unmatched junction nucleotides: 3. The DNA of the CDR3 is TGTGCCAGCAGCCCCCTAGCGGGATCGCAGTATTTT. Residues: CASSPLAGSQYF.

The V and J genes are TRBV6-5 and TRBJ2-5, with D perhaps TRBD2 (6 bases). This CDR3 region has 11 residues. Germline CDR1 is MNHEY and CDR2 is SVGAGI. Trimming removed 6 bases from V and 4 bases from J, with 6 bases in between. The CDR3 region has the DNA TGTGCCAGCAGGGGGGGAGAGACCCAGTACTTC. Translation gives CASRGGETQYF.